One and the same sample provided the 9 T cell receptor beta chains below, sequenced in a study of CD8 T cell repertoires and HIV-1 epitope variants. The protocol was immunoSEQ multiplex PCR, while the TCRdb copy is restricted to in-frame clones and leaves out a portion. Of under 100,000 clones in the sample, almost 75% were seen once. Sequenced input: uncultured baseline CD8+ T cells from peripheral blood mononuclear cells (PBMCs). These TCRs come from a male donor with HIV.

In this sample, this clone turned up a few times. The CDR3 coding sequence is TGTGCCAGCACCACAGGGGGTGGCGGCTACACCTTC. Its translation: CASTTGGGGYTF. This chain joins TRBV2 and TRBJ1-2, with 8 bases fitting TRBD1. Germline values: CDR1 SNHLY, CDR2 FYNNEI. The CDR3 contains 12 residues. With 7 bases clipped from V and 8 bases from J, the junction kept 6 bases outside the gene matches.

The chain has TRBV19 and TRBJ1-2; 8 bases are shared with TRBD1. The CDR3 is 12 amino acids. The germline gives CDR1 LNHDA, CDR2 SQIVND (reference sequence). V lost 5 bases to trimming and J lost 8 bases; unmatched junction nucleotides: 4. The CDR3 sequence is CASSPTGVGYTF. Here the CDR3 DNA reads TGTGCCAGTAGTCCGACAGGGGTAGGCTACACCTTC.

The rearrangement joins TRBV4-3 to TRBJ1-6; no firm D call. V lost 0 bases, J lost 3 bases, and 9 bases lay in between. Germline CDR1 reads LGHNA; CDR2 reads YSLEER. This CDR3 has 16 residues. CDR3 protein: CASSQDDRDYNSPLHF. CDR3 nucleotides: TGCGCCAGCAGCCAAGATGATAGAGACTATAATTCACCCCTCCACTTT.

CDR3 bases: TGTGCCAGCAGCTCCCCAGGAGGGATTAGGACAGATACGCAGTATTTT. Amino acid sequence: CASSSPGGIRTDTQYF. The chain is built from TRBV7-8 and TRBJ2-3, with D tentatively TRBD2 (6 bases). Germline CDR1 and CDR2: SGHVS and FQNEAQ. V gave up 4 bases and J gave up 3 bases, with 17 bases separating them. The length of the CDR3 is 16 residues. Full variable domain (rest looked up from reference TRBV7-8 and TRBJ2-3): GAGVSQSPRYKVAKRGQDVALRCDPISGHVSLFWYQQALGQGPEFLTYFQNEAQLDKSGLPSDRFFAERPEGSVSTLKIQRTQQEDSAVYLCASSSPGGIRTDTQYFGPGTRLTVL.

V is TRBV9 and J is TRBJ1-6; the D gene is possibly TRBD1 (5 bases). The ends were cut back, 2 bases at V and 8 bases at J, with 11 bases in the middle. The CDR3 spans 14 residues. Germline V CDR1 and CDR2: SGDLS, YYNGEE. In nucleotides, the CDR3 is TGTGCCAGCAGCGTGGGGGGTTTCGATTCACCCCTCCACTTT. Residues: CASSVGGFDSPLHF.

This rearrangement joins TRBV4-1 to TRBJ2-3, with 7 positions matching TRBD1. CDR3 size: 15 residues. The ends lost 4 bases at V and 2 bases at J; junction bases unmatched: 6. Germline CDR1 MGHRA, CDR2 YSYEKL. CDR3 amino acids: CASSRDRLYTDTQYF. The CDR3, as DNA: TGCGCCAGCAGCCGGGACAGACTTTACACAGATACGCAGTATTTT.

Concerning this clone: The germline gene is not matched at one end of the junction; a read error may be the cause. The chain couples TRBV19 to TRBJ1-5, with D possibly being TRBD1 (6 bases). Germline CDR1 and CDR2: LNHDA and SQIVND (reference sequence). The CDR3 length is 18 residues. The CDR3, as DNA: TGTGCCAGTAGGAGCCCGCAGGGGACATCGATTAGCAATCAGTCCCAGCATTTT. It translates to CASRSPQGTSISNQSQHF.

The V gene is TRBV5-5, the J gene TRBJ2-1, with 13 positions matching TRBD2. Germline CDR1 SGHKS, CDR2 YYEKEE (reference sequence). The CDR3 sequence is 14 residues long. V lost 1 base, J lost 10 bases, and 2 bases stayed unmatched. The CDR3 loop is CASSLSGLAGEQFF. CDR3 DNA: TGTGCCAGCAGCTTGTCGGGACTAGCGGGGGAGCAGTTCTTC.

The chain is built from TRBV14 and TRBJ2-7; possibly TRBD1 for D (6 bases). The CDR3 sequence is 13 residues long. Germline V gene data show CDR1 as SGHDN and CDR2 as FVKESK. With 4 bases removed from V and 2 bases from J, the gap between germline ends came to 9 bases. CDR3 DNA: TGTGCCAGCAGCCGGGACACAGCCTACGAGCAGTACTTC. This codes for CASSRDTAYEQYF. Based on the CDR3 plus reference TRBV14 and TRBJ2-7, the full variable domain is EAGVTQFPSHSVIEKGQTVTLRCDPISGHDNLYWYRRVMGKEIKFLLHFVKESKQDESGMPNNRFLAERTGGTYSTLKVQPAELEDSGVYFCASSRDTAYEQYFGPGTRLTVT.